These 12 T cell receptor beta chains were all obtained from the same sample, sequenced in a study of blood T cell repertoires in COVID-19. Sequencing used immunoSEQ multiplex PCR; TCRdb keeps in-frame clones, though not all of them. This table holds roughly 140,000 clones, roughly 80% found once. Sequenced sample: peripheral blood. These receptors all stem from a man between 65 and 85 years old who had recovered from COVID-19.

The gene calls are TRBV5-1 and TRBJ2-7; 8 bases map to TRBD2. The CDR3 totals 17 residues. V dropped 2 bases and J dropped 0; count of bases not matched to a gene: 10. Germline V lookup: CDR1 SGHRS, CDR2 YFSETQ. As DNA, the CDR3 is TGCGCCAGCAGCTTATGGCTAGCGGGCGCTTCCTCCTACGAGCAGTACTTC. Amino acids: CASSLWLAGASSYEQYF.

This chain links TRBV9 with TRBJ2-7; no reliable D call. V was clipped by 4 bases and J by 0 bases, with 8 bases between them. Per germline, CDR1 SGDLS and CDR2 YYNGEE. The CDR3 contains 13 residues. The CDR3 DNA is TGTGCCAGCAGCCTAGGTATCTCCTACGAGCAGTACTTC. Protein product: CASSLGISYEQYF.

CDR3 amino acids: CASSYSNRNKETQYF. The CDR3 bases are TGTGCCAGCAGTTACTCAAACAGGAACAAAGAGACCCAGTACTTC. The chain links TRBV6-2 or TRBV6-3 to TRBJ2-5; a possible D gene is TRBD1 (5 bases). This CDR3 has 15 amino acids. The germline V and J ends were trimmed by 0 bases and 3 bases, with 11 bases remaining between them. Germline CDR1 reads MNHEY; CDR2 reads SVGEGT.

V gene TRBV10-3 combines with J gene TRBJ1-2, with 7 positions matching TRBD1. In germline, CDR1 is ENHRY, CDR2 SYGVKD. CDR3 size: 12 residues. Losses at the gene ends were 9 bases for V and 5 bases for J; bases not matched to a gene: 6. In DNA form, the CDR3 reads TGTGCCATTTCCGGGACAGAGTATGGCTACACCTTC. It codes for CAISGTEYGYTF.

This chain links TRBV6-2 or TRBV6-3 with TRBJ2-1; TRBD2 is a possible D gene (5 bases). Germline loops: CDR1 MNHEY, CDR2 SVGEGT. The CDR3 extends over 15 amino acids. With 2 bases removed from V and 1 base from J, the gap between germline ends came to 9 bases. This CDR3 reads CASSYRGPSYNEQFF. The CDR3 region has the DNA TGTGCCAGCAGTTACCGCGGGCCATCCTACAATGAGCAGTTCTTC.

The V gene is TRBV30, the J gene TRBJ2-5, with TRBD1 identical over 7 bases. CDR1 is GTSNPN, CDR2 SVGIG, per germline (reference sequence). The V and J ends lost 4 bases and 5 bases, in that order; junction bases with no gene match: 10. The CDR3 loop spans 14 amino acids. DNA for the CDR3: TGTGCCTGGAATCAACAGGGGAAATCTGAGACCCAGTACTTC. Translation: CAWNQQGKSETQYF.

The CDR3 nucleotides are TGCGCCAGCACACCAGACAGGGTCCAGGTCTACGAGCAGTACTTC. Protein sequence: CASTPDRVQVYEQYF. The chain joins TRBV5-1 to TRBJ2-7; TRBD1 agrees at 7 bases. The CDR3 consists of 15 residues. Germline loops: CDR1 SGHRS, CDR2 YFSETQ. The ends lost 6 bases at V and 3 bases at J; junction bases unmatched: 12.

The chain combines TRBV3-1 (or the pseudogene TRBV3-2) with TRBJ2-4; TRBD1 matches 8 bases. The CDR3 consists of 16 residues. The trim removed 2 bases at V and 3 bases at J, leaving 6 bases unmatched. From germline, CDR1 is LGHDT and CDR2 YNNKEL (reference sequence). This CDR3 is CASSQQGAWGKNIQYF. The CDR3 DNA is TGTGCCAGCAGCCAACAGGGGGCTTGGGGCAAAAACATTCAGTACTTC.

V usage is TRBV27 and J usage is TRBJ1-6, with 9 bases matching TRBD1. J lost 7 bases, V lost 5 bases, and 3 bases had no gene match. The length of the CDR3 is 14 residues. CDR1 MNHEY and CDR2 SMNVEV come from the germline V gene (reference sequence). CDR3 sequence: CASSPGQGNSPLHF. CDR3 nucleotides: TGTGCCAGCAGTCCCGGACAGGGGAATTCACCCCTCCACTTT.

V gene TRBV18 combines with J gene TRBJ2-7; tentative D call: TRBD2 (5 bases). CDR1 is KGHSH, CDR2 LQKENI, per germline. V was cut by 4 bases and J by 4 bases, with 8 bases left in between. This CDR3 has 12 residues. CDR3 residues: CASSQAGYEQYF. CDR3 sequence (DNA): TGTGCCAGCTCACAGGCGGGTTACGAGCAGTACTTC.

The V and J genes are TRBV11-2 and TRBJ2-3, with 10 bases lining up with TRBD2. Germline values: CDR1 SGHAT, CDR2 FQNNGV. The CDR3 is 15 amino acids. With V trimmed by 4 bases and J by 4 bases, 5 bases remained unmatched. CDR3 bases: TGTGCCAGCAGCTCCAGCGGGAGGGCCGCAGATACGCAGTATTTT. Protein product: CASSSSGRAADTQYF.

This rearrangement joins TRBV5-1 to TRBJ2-7; no definite D call. Trimming removed 0 bases from V and 5 bases from J, with 15 bases in between. Germline CDR1 is SGHRS and CDR2 is YFSETQ. The CDR3 runs 15 residues. In nucleotides, the CDR3 is TGCGCCAGCAGCTTGGCCCCCGGTTTGGGCCACGAGCAGTACTTC. Translating it yields CASSLAPGLGHEQYF.